The 26 T cell receptor beta chains listed next were all sequenced from one sample in a study of blood T cell repertoires in COVID-19. Method: immunoSEQ multiplex PCR; TCRdb's copy keeps in-frame clones and lacks some. The sample carries 150,000 or so clones, around 88% recorded once. What was sequenced was peripheral blood. The receptors derive from a woman aged 55-75 years with acute or convalescent COVID-19.

The chain has TRBV27 and TRBJ1-4; 8 positions agree with TRBD1. Per the germline V gene, CDR1 is MNHEY and CDR2 is SMNVEV (reference sequence). V was clipped by 4 bases and J by 5 bases; unmatched bases: 3. The CDR3 covers 14 residues. The DNA of the CDR3 is TGTGCCAGCAGTTCCCGGACAGGGAATGAAAAACTGTTTTTT. Translating gives CASSSRTGNEKLFF.

A single count supports this clone. The rearrangement uses TRBV27 and TRBJ1-4; 7 bases are shared with TRBD1. V was pared by 4 bases and J by 2 bases, with 1 base of the junction left unmatched. Germline V lookup: CDR1 MNHEY, CDR2 SMNVEV (reference sequence). The CDR3 has 14 residues. The DNA for the CDR3 is TGTGCCAGCAGTTGGACAGGCACTAATGAAAAACTGTTTTTT. Protein sequence: CASSWTGTNEKLFF. The entire variable domain, with the rest obtained from reference TRBV27 and TRBJ1-4, is as follows: EAQVTQNPRYLITVTGKKLTVTCSQNMNHEYMSWYRQDPGLGLRQIYYSMNVEVTDKGDVPEGYKVSRKEKRNFPLILESPSPNQTSLYFCASSWTGTNEKLFFGSGTQLSVL.

The gene calls are TRBV18 and TRBJ2-3; 7 nucleotides match TRBD1. With 3 bases clipped from V and 4 bases from J, the junction kept 4 bases outside the gene matches. Germline lookup yields CDR1 KGHSH and CDR2 LQKENI. CDR3 size: 14 residues. CDR3 region: CASSPRGLSDTQYF. CDR3 sequence (DNA): TGTGCCAGCTCACCGAGGGGGCTTTCAGATACGCAGTATTTT.

The chain is built from TRBV7-2 and TRBJ2-3; TRBD2 agrees at 7 bases. This CDR3 is built from 16 residues. Germline V gene sequence: CDR1 SGHTA, CDR2 FQGNSA. With 5 bases clipped from V and 3 bases from J, the junction kept 11 bases outside the gene matches. CDR3 region: CASSPGGGPGTDTQYF. CDR3 DNA: TGTGCCAGCAGCCCAGGCGGGGGTCCAGGTACAGATACGCAGTATTTT. The full variable domain, completed using reference TRBV7-2 and TRBJ2-3, is GAGVSQSPSNKVTEKGKDVELRCDPISGHTALYWYRQSLGQGLEFLIYFQGNSAPDKSGLPSDRFSAERTGGSVSTLTIQRTQQEDSAVYLCASSPGGGPGTDTQYFGPGTRLTVL.

This clone appeared once. The J gene is TRBJ2-5, the V gene TRBV18; 7 bases map to TRBD1. This CDR3 region has 15 residues. After removal of 3 bases from V and 1 base from J, the junction contained 5 bases not matched to a gene. Germline values: CDR1 KGHSH, CDR2 LQKENI. The CDR3 DNA sequence: TGTGCCAGCTCACCCCCCGGGACAGCCCAAGAGACCCAGTACTTC. It specifies CASSPPGTAQETQYF.

The rearrangement joins TRBV7-3 to TRBJ2-3, with D possibly TRBD2 on 5 matching bases. Trimming removed 2 bases at V and 2 bases at J, with 14 bases between. This CDR3 comprises 16 residues. Germline loops: CDR1 SGHTA, CDR2 FQGTGA. In nucleotides, the CDR3 is TGTGCCAGCAGCTTATCGGTCCCCGGGGACACAGATACGCAGTATTTT. Translated, it gives CASSLSVPGDTDTQYF.

The DNA of the CDR3 is TGTGCCGGAGGAAGGGGGCTGGAAGCTTTCTTT. Its translation is CAGGRGLEAFF. The chain employs TRBV30 and TRBJ1-1; 7 bases align to TRBD1. Losses at the gene ends were 8 bases for V and 8 bases for J; bases not matched to a gene: 8. The CDR3 loop spans 11 amino acids. Per the germline V gene, CDR1 is GTSNPN and CDR2 is SVGIG (reference sequence).

This clone was observed a single time. V gene TRBV9 combines with J gene TRBJ2-1, with D unresolved. V was clipped by 0 bases and J by 4 bases, with 5 bases between them. The CDR3 runs to 13 residues. Germline CDR1 SGDLS, CDR2 YYNGEE. The CDR3 sequence is CASSVDQYNEQFF. The CDR3 DNA is TGTGCCAGCAGCGTAGACCAGTACAATGAGCAGTTCTTC.

V is TRBV7-9 and J is TRBJ1-2; 7 nucleotides match TRBD1. V gave up 4 bases and J gave up 10 bases; unmatched junction bases: 3. Looked up from germline, CDR1 is SEHNR and CDR2 is FQNEAQ (reference sequence). The CDR3 covers 11 residues. The CDR3 DNA follows: TGTGCCAGCAGCTCACAGGGGCACTACACCTTC. It specifies CASSSQGHYTF.

The table lists this clone with a count of one. V usage is TRBV3-1 (or the pseudogene TRBV3-2) and J usage is TRBJ2-7, with D perhaps matching TRBD2 (6 bases). In germline, CDR1 is LGHDT, CDR2 YNNKEL (reference sequence). Trimming pared 0 bases from V and 1 base from J, leaving 16 bases between. There are 17 residues in the CDR3. The CDR3 is CASSQDGGGVPSYEQYF. The CDR3 bases are TGTGCCAGCAGCCAAGATGGTGGAGGGGTCCCATCCTACGAGCAGTACTTC.

This clone came up once. The genes are TRBV4-3 and TRBJ1-3, with unresolved D. This CDR3 has 15 residues. Trimming shortened V by 4 bases and J by 7 bases, and 17 bases separated the two germline ends. Germline V gene lookup returns CDR1 LGHNA and CDR2 YSLEER. The CDR3 DNA reads TGCGCCAGCAGCCCCGCTTTGGAGGGCGGTAACACCATATATTTT. This sequence encodes CASSPALEGGNTIYF.

The chain combines TRBV6-2 or TRBV6-3 with TRBJ1-2; D is unresolved. CDR1 and CDR2 from the germline V gene are MNHEY and SVGEGT. CDR3 size: 14 residues. V lost 5 bases to trimming and J lost 6 bases, with 16 bases between them. The CDR3 DNA is TGTGCCAGCAGTCCGGACTACGATACGAATGGCTACACCTTC. Translating it yields CASSPDYDTNGYTF.

This clone was detected once. In the same sample, other DNA sequences code for this CDR3. The rearrangement joins TRBV4-1 to TRBJ2-2, with no clear D. CDR1 is MGHRA, CDR2 YSYEKL, per germline. There are 14 residues in the CDR3. V was pared by 1 base and J by 2 bases, with 5 bases between. CDR3 in DNA: TGCGCCAGCAGCCAAGTAAGCAACACCGGGGAGCTGTTTTTT. Protein product: CASSQVSNTGELFF.

This clone was seen once. A junction boundary mismatches the germline segment, possibly from a read error. This sequence joins TRBV7-7 and TRBJ2-5; 12 bases map to TRBD2. The CDR3 is 17 residues long. Germline assignment: CDR1 SSHAT and CDR2 FNYEAQ (reference sequence). CDR3 nucleotide sequence: TGTGCTAGCAGCCCTCGGTCTAGCGGGGGGGCGAGGGAGACCCAGTACTTC. It translates to CASSPRSSGGARETQYF.

V gene TRBV7-2 combines with J gene TRBJ1-1; D remains ambiguous. The germline V gene encodes CDR1 SGHTA and CDR2 FQGNSA. Trimming took off 0 bases at V and 8 bases at J, with 10 bases between the two ends. CDR3 size: 13 residues. The CDR3 region has the DNA TGTGCCAGCAGCTTAGCGGTGAACTGGGAAGCTTTCTTT. As protein: CASSLAVNWEAFF. Based on the CDR3 plus reference TRBV7-2 and TRBJ1-1, the full variable domain is GAGVSQSPSNKVTEKGKDVELRCDPISGHTALYWYRQSLGQGLEFLIYFQGNSAPDKSGLPSDRFSAERTGGSVSTLTIQRTQQEDSAVYLCASSLAVNWEAFFGQGTRLTVV.

The CDR3 DNA sequence: TGTGCCAGCAGTTTCAGGTCTGGAAACACCATATATTTT. Translation: CASSFRSGNTIYF. V and J are TRBV28 and TRBJ1-3, with unresolved D. The CDR3 consists of 13 residues. CDR1 and CDR2 (germline): MDHEN, SYDVKM. Trimming shortened V by 3 bases and J by 1 base, and 4 bases separated the two germline ends.

This chain connects TRBV6-5 to TRBJ2-7; D is unresolved. Looked up from germline, CDR1 is MNHEY and CDR2 is SVGAGI. The CDR3 covers 12 residues. V lost 10 bases and J lost 9, with 19 bases in between. CDR3 loop: CATTNPSTGQYF. The CDR3 nucleotides read TGTGCCACCACCAACCCCTCAACGGGGCAGTACTTC.

A few counts support this clone. The V call is TRBV7-9, the J call TRBJ1-1; D ambiguous. Trimming removed 3 bases from V and 5 bases from J, with 19 bases in between. Per germline, CDR1 SEHNR and CDR2 FQNEAQ (reference sequence). The CDR3 is 16 residues long. The CDR3: CASSFFSIAGGTEAFF. CDR3 bases: TGTGCCAGCAGCTTTTTCTCCATTGCAGGAGGGACTGAAGCTTTCTTT.

In its sample, this clone was seen once. The gene calls are TRBV4-3 and TRBJ2-7, with TRBD1 as a possible D gene (5 bases). The CDR3 spans 15 residues. Germline V gene data show CDR1 as LGHNA and CDR2 as YSLEER. V lost 0 bases to trimming and J lost 4 bases, with 13 bases between them. In DNA form, the CDR3 reads TGCGCCAGCAGCCAAGAATTAGCAGGGCAGTACGAGCAGTACTTC. It specifies CASSQELAGQYEQYF.

Worth noting for this clone: In the same sample, other DNA sequences code for this CDR3. The chain carries TRBV11-2 and TRBJ1-1, with D unresolved. This CDR3 is 11 amino acids long. CDR1 and CDR2 from the germline V gene are SGHAT and FQNNGV. V was shortened by 5 bases and J by 3 bases, with 4 bases between the two germline ends. This CDR3 is CASSLYTEAFF. The CDR3 region has the DNA TGTGCCAGCAGCCTCTACACTGAAGCTTTCTTT.

The chain links TRBV19 to TRBJ2-2; TRBD1 matches 9 bases. CDR3 length: 15 residues. Per the germline V gene, CDR1 is LNHDA and CDR2 is SQIVND (reference sequence). With 7 bases clipped from V and 3 bases from J, the junction kept 6 bases outside the gene matches. CDR3: CASKLGTGYTGELFF. Here the CDR3 DNA reads TGTGCCAGTAAACTTGGGACAGGGTACACCGGGGAGCTGTTTTTT.

The rearrangement joins TRBV29-1 to TRBJ2-7; TRBD2 matches at 12 bases. Germline V lookup: CDR1 SQVTM, CDR2 ANQGSEA. The CDR3 extends over 13 amino acids. With V trimmed by 6 bases and J by 7 bases, 7 bases remained unmatched. The CDR3 here is CSVRTSGDWEQYF. CDR3 in DNA: TGCAGCGTCCGGACTAGCGGGGACTGGGAGCAGTACTTC.

This rearrangement joins TRBV6-4 to TRBJ2-3; D possibly corresponds to TRBD1 (5 bases). Trimming cost V 6 bases and J 0 bases, with 13 bases left between them. Germline lookup yields CDR1 MRHNA and CDR2 SNTAGT. The CDR3 spans 15 residues. CDR3 sequence reads: CASSRTFTSTDTQYF. CDR3 sequence (DNA): TGTGCCAGCAGCAGGACATTTACTAGCACAGATACGCAGTATTTT.

This chain joins TRBV7-3 and TRBJ1-2; the D gene is possibly TRBD1 (5 bases). Germline CDR1 reads SGHTA; CDR2 reads FQGTGA. V lost 5 bases, J lost 8 bases, and 15 bases lay in between. CDR3 size: 13 residues. CDR3 sequence (DNA): TGTGCCAGCAGCGACCGTCAGGGTTTGGGCTACACCTTC. It specifies CASSDRQGLGYTF.

This chain connects TRBV6-2 or TRBV6-3 to TRBJ1-1; 9 positions agree with TRBD1. The CDR3 is made up of 16 amino acids. The J segment lost 5 bases and the V segment lost 2 bases, leaving 9 bases of the junction unmatched. Germline-derived CDR1 and CDR2 are MNHEY and SVGEGT. Written as DNA, the CDR3 is TGTGCCAGCAGTTACCCCCTAGGGACAGGGCTTACTGAAGCTTTCTTT. Its protein is CASSYPLGTGLTEAFF.

The chain combines TRBV19 with TRBJ1-2, with 9 bases lining up with TRBD1. The CDR3 runs to 15 residues. V shed 6 bases, J shed 5 bases, and the junction held 10 bases outside the gene matches. Germline CDR1 reads LNHDA; CDR2 reads SQIVND (reference sequence). The CDR3: CASSPVGDRVYGYTF. Written as DNA, the CDR3 is TGTGCCAGTAGCCCTGTCGGGGACAGGGTTTATGGCTACACCTTC.